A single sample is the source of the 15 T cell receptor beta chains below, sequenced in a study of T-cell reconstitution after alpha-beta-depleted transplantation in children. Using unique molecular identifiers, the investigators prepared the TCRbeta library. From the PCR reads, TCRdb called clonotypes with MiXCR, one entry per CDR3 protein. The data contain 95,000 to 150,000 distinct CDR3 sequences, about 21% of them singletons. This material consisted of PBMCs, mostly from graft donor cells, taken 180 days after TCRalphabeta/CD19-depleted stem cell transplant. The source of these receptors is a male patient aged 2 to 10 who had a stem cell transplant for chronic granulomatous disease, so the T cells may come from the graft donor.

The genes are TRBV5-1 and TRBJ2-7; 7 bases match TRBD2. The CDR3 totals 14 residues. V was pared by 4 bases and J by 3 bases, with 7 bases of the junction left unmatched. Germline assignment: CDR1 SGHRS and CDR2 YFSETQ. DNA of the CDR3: TGCGCCAGCAGCACCCAAGCGGGGCGCTACGAGCAGTACTTC. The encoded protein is CASSTQAGRYEQYF.

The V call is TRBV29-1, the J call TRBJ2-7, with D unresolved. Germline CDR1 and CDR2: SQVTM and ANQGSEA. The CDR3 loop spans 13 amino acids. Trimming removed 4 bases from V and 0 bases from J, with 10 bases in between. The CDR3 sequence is CSVAETLSYEQYF. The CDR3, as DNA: TGCAGCGTTGCGGAGACACTCTCCTACGAGCAGTACTTC.

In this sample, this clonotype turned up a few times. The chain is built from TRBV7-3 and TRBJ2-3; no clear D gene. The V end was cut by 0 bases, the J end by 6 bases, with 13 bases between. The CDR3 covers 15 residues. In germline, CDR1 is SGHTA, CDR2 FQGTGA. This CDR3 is CASSLTRVDGDTQYF. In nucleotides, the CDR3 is TGTGCCAGCAGCTTAACCCGTGTGGACGGGGATACGCAGTATTTT.

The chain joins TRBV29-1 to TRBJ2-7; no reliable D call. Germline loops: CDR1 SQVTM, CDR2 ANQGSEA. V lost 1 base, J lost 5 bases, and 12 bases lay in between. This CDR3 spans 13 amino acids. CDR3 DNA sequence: TGCAGCGTTGAAGTGTTGGGTTCCGACGAGCAGTACTTC. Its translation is CSVEVLGSDEQYF.

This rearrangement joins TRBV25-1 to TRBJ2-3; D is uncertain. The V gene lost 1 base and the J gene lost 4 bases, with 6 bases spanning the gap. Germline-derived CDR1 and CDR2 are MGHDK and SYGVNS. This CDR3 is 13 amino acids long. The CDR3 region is CASSEFSPDTQYF. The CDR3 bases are TGTGCCAGCAGTGAATTCAGCCCAGATACGCAGTATTTT.

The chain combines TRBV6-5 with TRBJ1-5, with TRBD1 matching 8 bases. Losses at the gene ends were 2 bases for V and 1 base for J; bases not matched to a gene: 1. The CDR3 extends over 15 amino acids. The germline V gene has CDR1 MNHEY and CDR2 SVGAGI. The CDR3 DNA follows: TGTGCCAGCAGTTACACAGGGGGGAGCAATCAGCCCCAGCATTTT. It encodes CASSYTGGSNQPQHF.

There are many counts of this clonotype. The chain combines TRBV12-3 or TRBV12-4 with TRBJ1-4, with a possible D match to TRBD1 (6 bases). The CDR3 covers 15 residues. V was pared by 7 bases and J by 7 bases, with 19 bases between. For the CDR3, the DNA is TGTGCCAGCAAGCCCAGGGGCCCTGTGGGTGAAAAACTGTTTTTT. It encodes CASKPRGPVGEKLFF.

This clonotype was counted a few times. CDR3 protein: CSARGTLEAFF. DNA for the CDR3: TGCAGTGCTAGGGGGACCCTTGAGGCTTTCTTT. This sequence joins TRBV20-1 and TRBJ1-1; the D gene is possibly TRBD1 (5 bases). In germline, CDR1 is DFQATT, CDR2 SNEGSKA (reference sequence). Trimming took off 3 bases at V and 11 bases at J, with 13 bases between the two ends. The CDR3 contains 11 residues.

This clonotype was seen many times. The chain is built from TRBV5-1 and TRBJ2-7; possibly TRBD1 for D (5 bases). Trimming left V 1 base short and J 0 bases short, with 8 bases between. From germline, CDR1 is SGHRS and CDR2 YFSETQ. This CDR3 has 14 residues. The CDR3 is CASSLKGSSYEQYF. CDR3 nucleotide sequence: TGCGCCAGCAGCTTGAAGGGGTCCTCCTACGAGCAGTACTTC.

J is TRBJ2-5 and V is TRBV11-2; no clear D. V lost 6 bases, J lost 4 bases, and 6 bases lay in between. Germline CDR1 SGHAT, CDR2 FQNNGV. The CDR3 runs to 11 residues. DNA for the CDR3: TGTGCCAGCAGGTTTTCAGAGACCCAGTACTTC. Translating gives CASRFSETQYF.

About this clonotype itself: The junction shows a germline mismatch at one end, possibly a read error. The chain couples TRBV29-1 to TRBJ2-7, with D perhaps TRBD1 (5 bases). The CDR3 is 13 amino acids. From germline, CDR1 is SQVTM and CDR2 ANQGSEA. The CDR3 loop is CSVEDSSPYEQYF. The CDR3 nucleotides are TGCAGCGTCGAAGACAGTTCCCCCTACGAGCAGTACTTC.

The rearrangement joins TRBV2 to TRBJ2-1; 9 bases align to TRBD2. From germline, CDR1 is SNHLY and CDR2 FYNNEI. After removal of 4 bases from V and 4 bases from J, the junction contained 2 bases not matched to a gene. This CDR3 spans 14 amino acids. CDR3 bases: TGTGCCAGCAGTGGGACTAGCGAGTACAATGAGCAGTTCTTC. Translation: CASSGTSEYNEQFF.

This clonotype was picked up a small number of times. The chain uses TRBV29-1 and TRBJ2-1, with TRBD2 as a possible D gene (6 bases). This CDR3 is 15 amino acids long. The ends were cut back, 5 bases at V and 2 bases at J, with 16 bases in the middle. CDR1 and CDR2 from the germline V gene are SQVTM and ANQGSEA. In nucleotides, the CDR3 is TGCAGCGTTCGCCACAAACTAGCCACCTACAATGAGCAGTTCTTC. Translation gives CSVRHKLATYNEQFF.

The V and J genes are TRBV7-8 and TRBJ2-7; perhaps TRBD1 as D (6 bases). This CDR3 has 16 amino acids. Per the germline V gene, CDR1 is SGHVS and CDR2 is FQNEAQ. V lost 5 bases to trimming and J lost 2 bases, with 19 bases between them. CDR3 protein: CASSTRPQGLTYEQYF. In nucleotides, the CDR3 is TGTGCCAGCAGCACCCGCCCACAGGGTCTCACCTACGAGCAGTACTTC.

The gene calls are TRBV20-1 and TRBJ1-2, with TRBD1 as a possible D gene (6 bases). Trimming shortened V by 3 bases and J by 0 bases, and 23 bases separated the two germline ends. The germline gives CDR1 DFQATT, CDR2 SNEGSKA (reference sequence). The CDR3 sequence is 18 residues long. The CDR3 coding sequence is TGCAGTGCTAGCTTGCGGGGGGCGGCGATACCGTCTAACTATGGCTACACCTTC. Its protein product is CSASLRGAAIPSNYGYTF.